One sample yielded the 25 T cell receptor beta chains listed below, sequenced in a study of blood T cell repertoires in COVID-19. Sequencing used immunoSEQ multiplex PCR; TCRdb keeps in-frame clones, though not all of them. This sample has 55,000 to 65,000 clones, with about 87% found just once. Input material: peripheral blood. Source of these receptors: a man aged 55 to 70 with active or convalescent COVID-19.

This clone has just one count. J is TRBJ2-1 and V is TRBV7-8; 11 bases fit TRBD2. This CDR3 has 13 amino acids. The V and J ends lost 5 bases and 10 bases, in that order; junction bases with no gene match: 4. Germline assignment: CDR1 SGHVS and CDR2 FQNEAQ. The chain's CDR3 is CASSERLAGEQFF. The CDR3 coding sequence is TGTGCCAGCAGCGAACGACTAGCGGGGGAGCAGTTCTTC.

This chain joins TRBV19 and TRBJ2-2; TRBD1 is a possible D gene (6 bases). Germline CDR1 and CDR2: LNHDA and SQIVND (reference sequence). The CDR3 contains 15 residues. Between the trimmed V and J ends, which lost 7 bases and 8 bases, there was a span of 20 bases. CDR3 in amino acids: CASNGRGRFWGELFF. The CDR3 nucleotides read TGTGCCAGTAACGGCAGGGGAAGGTTTTGGGGGGAGCTGTTTTTT.

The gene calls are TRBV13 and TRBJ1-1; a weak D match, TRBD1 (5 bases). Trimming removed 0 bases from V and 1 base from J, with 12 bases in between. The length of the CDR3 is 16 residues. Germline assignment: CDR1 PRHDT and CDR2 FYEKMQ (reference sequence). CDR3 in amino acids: CASSLGGGSSNTEAFF. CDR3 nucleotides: TGTGCCAGCAGCTTAGGGGGGGGATCCTCGAACACTGAAGCTTTCTTT.

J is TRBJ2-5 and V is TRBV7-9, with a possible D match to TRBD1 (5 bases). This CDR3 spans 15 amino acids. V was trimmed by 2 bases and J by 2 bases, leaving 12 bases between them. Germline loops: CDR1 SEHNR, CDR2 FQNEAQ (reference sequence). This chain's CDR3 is CASSLYGQGQETQYF. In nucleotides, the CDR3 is TGTGCCAGCAGCTTATATGGTCAGGGTCAAGAGACCCAGTACTTC.

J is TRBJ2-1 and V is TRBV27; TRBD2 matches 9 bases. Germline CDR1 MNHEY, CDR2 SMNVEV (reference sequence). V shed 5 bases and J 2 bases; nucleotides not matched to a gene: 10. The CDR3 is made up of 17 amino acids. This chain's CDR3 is CASSHLRVAGAYNEQFF. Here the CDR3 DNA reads TGTGCCAGCAGTCATCTCCGAGTAGCGGGAGCCTACAATGAGCAGTTCTTC.

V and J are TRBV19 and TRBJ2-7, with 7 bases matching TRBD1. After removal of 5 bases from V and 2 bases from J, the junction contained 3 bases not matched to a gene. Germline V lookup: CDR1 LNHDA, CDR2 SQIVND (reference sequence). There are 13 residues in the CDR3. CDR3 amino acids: CASSGQVPYEQYF. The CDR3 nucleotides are TGTGCCAGTAGTGGACAGGTACCCTACGAGCAGTACTTC.

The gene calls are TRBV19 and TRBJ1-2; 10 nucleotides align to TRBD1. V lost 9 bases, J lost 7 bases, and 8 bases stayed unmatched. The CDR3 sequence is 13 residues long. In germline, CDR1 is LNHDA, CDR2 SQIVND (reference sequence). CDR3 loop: CASPDRGLGGYTF. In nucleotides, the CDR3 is TGTGCCAGCCCAGACAGGGGGCTCGGTGGCTACACCTTC. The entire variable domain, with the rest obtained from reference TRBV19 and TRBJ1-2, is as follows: DGGITQSPKYLFRKEGQNVTLSCEQNLNHDAMYWYRQDPGQGLRLIYYSQIVNDFQKGDIAEGYSVSREKKESFPLTVTSAQKNPTAFYLCASPDRGLGGYTFGSGTRLTVV.

Here the CDR3 reads CASSPQWEDTEAFF. Here the CDR3 DNA reads TGTGCCAGCAGCCCTCAATGGGAGGACACTGAAGCTTTCTTT. V usage is TRBV7-8 and J usage is TRBJ1-1; D is uncertain. The V end was cut by 5 bases, the J end by 3 bases, with 13 bases between. CDR1 is SGHVS and CDR2 is FQNEAQ in the germline V gene. CDR3 length: 14 amino acids.

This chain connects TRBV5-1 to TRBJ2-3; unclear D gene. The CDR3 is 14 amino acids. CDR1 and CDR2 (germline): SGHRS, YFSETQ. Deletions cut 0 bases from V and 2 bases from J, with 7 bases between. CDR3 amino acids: CASSLGRSTDTQYF. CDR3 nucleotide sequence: TGCGCCAGCAGCTTGGGCAGGTCCACAGATACGCAGTATTTT.

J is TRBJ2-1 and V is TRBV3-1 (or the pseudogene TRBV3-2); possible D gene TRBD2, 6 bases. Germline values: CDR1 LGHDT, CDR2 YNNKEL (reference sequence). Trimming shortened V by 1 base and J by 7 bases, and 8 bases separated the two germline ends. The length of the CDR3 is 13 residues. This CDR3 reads CASSQVRGNEQFF. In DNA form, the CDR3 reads TGTGCCAGCAGCCAAGTCCGGGGGAATGAGCAGTTCTTC.

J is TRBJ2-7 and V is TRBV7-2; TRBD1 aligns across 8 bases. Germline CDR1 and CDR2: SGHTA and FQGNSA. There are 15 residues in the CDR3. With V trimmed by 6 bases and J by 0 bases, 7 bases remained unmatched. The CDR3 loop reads CASRAPGQGSYEQYF. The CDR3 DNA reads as TGTGCCAGCAGGGCTCCAGGACAGGGCTCCTACGAGCAGTACTTC.

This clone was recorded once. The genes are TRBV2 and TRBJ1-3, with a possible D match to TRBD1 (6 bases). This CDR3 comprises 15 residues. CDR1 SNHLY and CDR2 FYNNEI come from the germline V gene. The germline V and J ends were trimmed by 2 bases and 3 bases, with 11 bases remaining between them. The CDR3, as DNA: TGTGCCAGCAGTGAAAGCGGGGGCCGTGGAAACACCATATATTTT. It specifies CASSESGGRGNTIYF.

The DNA of the CDR3 is TGCGCCAGCAGCCAAAAGCGCCGAGGCTTTGGAAACACCATATATTTT. Amino acids: CASSQKRRGFGNTIYF. The chain combines TRBV10-2 with TRBJ1-3, with unresolved D. The length of the CDR3 is 16 residues. V lost 6 bases, J lost 3 bases, and 18 bases lay in between. Germline values: CDR1 WSHSY, CDR2 SAAADI.

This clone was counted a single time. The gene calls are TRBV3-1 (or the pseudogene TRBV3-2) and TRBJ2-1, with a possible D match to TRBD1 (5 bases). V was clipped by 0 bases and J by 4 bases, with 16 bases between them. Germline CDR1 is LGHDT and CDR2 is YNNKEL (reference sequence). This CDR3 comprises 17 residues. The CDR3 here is CASSQEGSGRPYNEQFF. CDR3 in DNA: TGTGCCAGCAGCCAAGAAGGTTCAGGGCGTCCGTACAATGAGCAGTTCTTC.

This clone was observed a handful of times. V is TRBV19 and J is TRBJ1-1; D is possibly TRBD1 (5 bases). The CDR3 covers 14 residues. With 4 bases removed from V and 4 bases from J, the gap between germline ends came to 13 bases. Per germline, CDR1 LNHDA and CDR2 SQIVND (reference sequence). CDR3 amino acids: CASSRTTEATEAFF. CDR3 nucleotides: TGTGCCAGTAGTAGGACGACAGAGGCCACTGAAGCTTTCTTT.

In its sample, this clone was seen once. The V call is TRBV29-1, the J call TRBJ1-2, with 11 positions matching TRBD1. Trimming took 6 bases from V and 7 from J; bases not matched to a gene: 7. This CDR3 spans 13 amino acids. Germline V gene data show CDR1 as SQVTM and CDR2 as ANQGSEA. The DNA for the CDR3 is TGCAGCGTAAAGGGACAGGGGGTGAGTGGCTACACCTTC. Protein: CSVKGQGVSGYTF.

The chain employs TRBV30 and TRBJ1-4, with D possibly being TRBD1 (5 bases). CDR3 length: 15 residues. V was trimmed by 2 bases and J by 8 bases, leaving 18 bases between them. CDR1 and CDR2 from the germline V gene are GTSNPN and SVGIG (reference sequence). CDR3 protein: CAWSPHGGGEEKLFF. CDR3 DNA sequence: TGTGCCTGGAGTCCCCACGGAGGAGGGGAAGAAAAACTGTTTTTT.

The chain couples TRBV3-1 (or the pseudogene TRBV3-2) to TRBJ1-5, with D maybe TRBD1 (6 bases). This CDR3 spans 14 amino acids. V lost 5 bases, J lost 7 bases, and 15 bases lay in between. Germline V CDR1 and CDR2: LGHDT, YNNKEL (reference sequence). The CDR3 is CASSARQGYQPQHF. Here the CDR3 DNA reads TGTGCCAGCAGCGCCCGGCAGGGGTACCAGCCCCAGCATTTT.

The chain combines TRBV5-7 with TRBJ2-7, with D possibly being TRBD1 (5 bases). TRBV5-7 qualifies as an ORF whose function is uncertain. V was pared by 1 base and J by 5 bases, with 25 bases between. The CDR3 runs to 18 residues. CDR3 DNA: TGTGCCAGCAGCTTGATCCCCAGGATAGGGGCAGATTCTGACGAGCAGTACTTC. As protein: CASSLIPRIGADSDEQYF.

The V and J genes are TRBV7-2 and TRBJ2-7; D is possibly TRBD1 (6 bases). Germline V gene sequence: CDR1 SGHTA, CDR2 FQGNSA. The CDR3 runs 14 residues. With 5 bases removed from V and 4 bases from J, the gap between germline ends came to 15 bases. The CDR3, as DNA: TGTGCCAGCAGCACCAGGGGACCTCCTTACGAGCAGTACTTC. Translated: CASSTRGPPYEQYF.

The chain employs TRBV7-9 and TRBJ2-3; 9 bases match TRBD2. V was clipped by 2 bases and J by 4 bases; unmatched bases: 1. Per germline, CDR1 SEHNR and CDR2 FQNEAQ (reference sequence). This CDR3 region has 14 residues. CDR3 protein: CASSLRTSADTQYF. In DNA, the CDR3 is TGTGCCAGCAGCTTACGGACTAGCGCAGATACGCAGTATTTT.

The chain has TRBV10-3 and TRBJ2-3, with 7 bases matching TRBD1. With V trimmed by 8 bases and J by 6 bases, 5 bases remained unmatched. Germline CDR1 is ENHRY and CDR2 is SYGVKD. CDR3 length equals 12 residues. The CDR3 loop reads CAIADRDDTQYF. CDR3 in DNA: TGTGCCATCGCCGACAGGGATGATACGCAGTATTTT.

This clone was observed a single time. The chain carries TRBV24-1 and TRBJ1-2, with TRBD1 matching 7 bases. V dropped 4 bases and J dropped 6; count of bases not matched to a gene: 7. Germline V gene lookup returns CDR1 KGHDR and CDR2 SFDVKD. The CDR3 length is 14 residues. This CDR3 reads CATSDSGTDNGYTF. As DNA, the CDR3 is TGTGCCACCAGTGACTCCGGGACAGATAATGGCTACACCTTC.

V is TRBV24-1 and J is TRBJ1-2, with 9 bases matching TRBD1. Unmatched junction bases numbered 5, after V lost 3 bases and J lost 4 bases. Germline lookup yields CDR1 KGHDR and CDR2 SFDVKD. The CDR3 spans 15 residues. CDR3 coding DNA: TGTGCCACCAGTGATGACAGGGGGGACCTCTATGGCTACACCTTC. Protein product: CATSDDRGDLYGYTF.

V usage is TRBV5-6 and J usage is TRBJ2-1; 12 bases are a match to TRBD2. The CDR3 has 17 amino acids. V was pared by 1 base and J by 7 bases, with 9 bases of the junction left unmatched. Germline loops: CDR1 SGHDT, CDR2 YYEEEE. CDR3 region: CASSLPSGLAGWNEQFF. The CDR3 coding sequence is TGTGCCAGCAGCTTGCCGAGCGGACTAGCGGGATGGAATGAGCAGTTCTTC.